This T cell receptor (beta chain) originates from a study of cytomegalovirus exposure and HLA in healthy donors. A multiplex PCR was run with 60 Vbeta primers and 13 Jbeta primers. TCRdb keeps only in-frame clones here, not all; method: immunoSEQ multiplex PCR. The table shows some 100,000 clones, with over 65% occurring only once. With regard to this clone: What it binds is not known.

Study findings and constraints: Accurate prediction of HLA-A and HLA-B alleles (for most subjects) was reportedly achieved from TCR beta sequences. Several V segments, TRBV6-2 and TRBV6-3 among them, could not be told apart and were dropped.

Per the germline V gene, CDR1 is LNHDA and CDR2 is SQIVND (reference sequence). V shed 5 bases, J shed 1 base, and the junction held 8 bases outside the gene matches. The CDR3 sequence is 16 residues long. The V call is TRBV19, the J call TRBJ2-1, with 7 positions matching TRBD1. The TCR was taken from a woman in her forties or fifties in good health and CMV-seropositive. The source material was PBMCs. Written as DNA, the CDR3 is TGTGCCAGTAGTGGGGGCGGACAGGTTTCCTACAATGAGCAGTTCTTC. Encoded protein: CASSGGGQVSYNEQFF.